The clone carrying this T cell receptor beta chain occurred once. Its antigen is unknown. This record belongs to a study of cytomegalovirus exposure and HLA in healthy donors. Study results and limitations: It was only CMV serostatus that was available as immune exposure information. Presence/absence analyses supposed approximately even sequencing depth among donors. A highly shared variant cluster was judged a likely technical artifact.

Primers for the PCR totalled 60 Vbeta and 13 Jbeta. How the authors handled the data: Roughly 12 million of about 80 million unique TCR beta chains were shared, per a later count. Clones were sequenced by immunoSEQ multiplex PCR, and TCRdb holds only the in-frame ones, with some missing. From that table come the V and J calls and clone size; the DNA was used to work out D and trimming. In the table there are about 190,000 clones, around 79% of which are singletons. Looked up from germline, CDR1 is SGHVS and CDR2 is FQNEAQ. V was clipped by 5 bases and J by 0 bases, with 14 bases between them. The CDR3 length is 16 residues.

This clonotype originated in a woman in her forties or fifties in good health and CMV-seronegative. V and J are TRBV7-8 and TRBJ1-5, with D perhaps matching TRBD1 (6 bases). Sequencing was done on a sample of PBMCs. The CDR3 nucleotides are TGTGCCAGCAGCCGACGGGACATCACTAGCAATCAGCCCCAGCATTTT. Protein: CASSRRDITSNQPQHF.